One sample yielded the 17 T cell receptor beta chains listed below, sequenced in a study of cytomegalovirus exposure and HLA in healthy donors. The PCR employed 60 Vbeta primers together with 13 Jbeta primers. Only in-frame clones appear in the TCRdb table, and some are missing; sequencing was by immunoSEQ multiplex PCR. The table shows approximately 70,000 clones, with 74% occurring only once. Sequencing was done on a sample of PBMCs. The receptor source for this set is a human donor in good health.

The J gene is TRBJ2-3, the V gene TRBV29-1; 10 bases line up with TRBD2. This CDR3 comprises 14 residues. Unmatched junction bases numbered 7, after V lost 4 bases and J lost 6 bases. Germline CDR1 SQVTM, CDR2 ANQGSEA. The CDR3 DNA is TGCAGCGTTGTACTAGCGGGACGAGGGGATACGCAGTATTTT. Its translation: CSVVLAGRGDTQYF.

The genes are TRBV6-1 and TRBJ1-1; 7 positions agree with TRBD1. CDR1 and CDR2 (germline): MNHNS, SASEGT. The J segment lost 4 bases and the V segment lost 5 bases, leaving 7 bases of the junction unmatched. This CDR3 comprises 14 residues. The CDR3 coding sequence is TGTGCCAGCAGTCACAGGGGTATAACCACTGAAGCTTTCTTT. It yields the protein CASSHRGITTEAFF.

V usage is TRBV4-1 and J usage is TRBJ1-1; possibly TRBD1 for D (5 bases). V lost 1 base to trimming and J lost 6 bases, with 15 bases between them. Germline V gene sequence: CDR1 MGHRA, CDR2 YSYEKL. The CDR3 extends over 15 amino acids. The CDR3 nucleotides read TGCGCCAGCAGCCAAGGGGGTTTGGGGCGAGCTGAAGCTTTCTTT. Encoded protein: CASSQGGLGRAEAFF.

This clone was seen a few times. The chain has TRBV5-1 and TRBJ2-7; a weak D match, TRBD1 (6 bases). The CDR3 length is 14 residues. Germline assignment: CDR1 SGHRS and CDR2 YFSETQ. Trimming took off 2 bases at V and 2 bases at J, with 11 bases between the two ends. The CDR3: CASSLGGLTYEQYF. As DNA, the CDR3 is TGCGCCAGCAGCTTAGGGGGTTTAACCTACGAGCAGTACTTC.

The chain recombines TRBV25-1 with TRBJ2-7, with 8 bases lining up with TRBD1. The CDR3 totals 16 residues. After removal of 1 base from V and 5 bases from J, the junction contained 10 bases not matched to a gene. Germline CDR1 reads MGHDK; CDR2 reads SYGVNS. The CDR3 here is CASSESMTGAKDEQYF. The CDR3 DNA sequence: TGTGCCAGCAGTGAATCCATGACAGGGGCAAAGGACGAGCAGTACTTC.

This clone has more than one count but fewer than ten. CDR3 sequence (DNA): TGTGCCACCAGCAGAGTTTTGGCAGGGGGTTCTGCTTTCTTT. It encodes CATSRVLAGGSAFF. The genes are TRBV15 and TRBJ1-1; TRBD1 aligns across 7 bases. The germline V gene encodes CDR1 LNHNV and CDR2 YYDKDF (reference sequence). The length of the CDR3 is 14 residues. The junction had 10 bases not matched to a gene; V was cut back by 1 base and J by 11 bases.

The V gene is TRBV5-1, the J gene TRBJ2-2, with 7 bases aligning to TRBD1. In germline, CDR1 is SGHRS, CDR2 YFSETQ. V lost 5 bases and J lost 2; bases outside the gene matches: 6. The CDR3 spans 15 residues. CDR3 nucleotides: TGCGCCAGCAGGACCGGGACAGCCAACACCGGGGAGCTGTTTTTT. The encoded protein is CASRTGTANTGELFF. Full variable domain (outside the CDR3, taken from reference TRBV5-1 and TRBJ2-2): KAGVTQTPRYLIKTRGQQVTLSCSPISGHRSVSWYQQTPGQGLQFLFEYFSETQRNKGNFPGRFSGRQFSNSRSEMNVSTLELGDSALYLCASRTGTANTGELFFGEGSRLTVL.

Details on this clone: Other DNA sequences from this sample encode an identical CDR3 as well. J is TRBJ1-2 and V is TRBV5-4; the match to TRBD1 covers 10 bases. The CDR3 totals 15 residues. The V segment lost 5 bases and the J segment 1 base; nucleotides outside the gene matches: 5. CDR1 SGHNT and CDR2 YYREEE come from the germline V gene (reference sequence). CDR3 DNA: TGTGCCAGCAGGACAGGGGGCGCCTTTAACTATGGCTACACCTTC. Translated, it gives CASRTGGAFNYGYTF.

This clone was seen only a few times. The J gene is TRBJ2-3, the V gene TRBV6-5, with 7 bases matching TRBD2. Germline CDR1 is MNHEY and CDR2 is SVGAGI. The CDR3 length is 15 residues. The trim removed 6 bases at V and 2 bases at J, leaving 8 bases unmatched. CDR3 sequence reads: CASSRGLPNTDTQYF. In nucleotides, the CDR3 is TGTGCCAGCAGCCGGGGACTACCAAACACAGATACGCAGTATTTT.

The CDR3 here is CASSATWTEAFF. The CDR3 DNA sequence: TGTGCCAGCAGTGCCACATGGACTGAAGCTTTCTTT. This chain links TRBV6-5 with TRBJ1-1; no clear D gene. The CDR3 loop spans 12 amino acids. Germline CDR1 reads MNHEY; CDR2 reads SVGAGI. Trimming cost V 5 bases and J 5 bases, with 9 bases left between them.

CDR3 sequence (DNA): TGTGCCAGCAGTTTATCGTCAGCGGTCGGGGAGCTGTTTTTT. Encoded protein: CASSLSSAVGELFF. V usage is TRBV27 and J usage is TRBJ2-2, with a weak D call TRBD2 (5 bases). Germline V gene lookup returns CDR1 MNHEY and CDR2 SMNVEV (reference sequence). CDR3 size: 14 residues. The V end was cut by 0 bases, the J end by 7 bases, with 9 bases between.

This rearrangement joins TRBV28 to TRBJ2-5; TRBD2 matches 10 bases. The J segment lost 10 bases and the V segment lost 3 bases, leaving 17 bases of the junction unmatched. Germline assignment: CDR1 MDHEN and CDR2 SYDVKM. The CDR3 length is 17 residues. The CDR3 region is CASSLDLAGDTREGQYF. In DNA, the CDR3 is TGTGCCAGCAGTTTGGACCTAGCGGGAGACACAAGAGAGGGCCAGTACTTC.

J is TRBJ1-5 and V is TRBV4-2; 7 nucleotides match TRBD1. J lost 6 bases, V lost 1 base, and 12 bases had no gene match. Germline-derived CDR1 and CDR2 are LGHNA and YNFKEQ. The CDR3 has 17 residues. The CDR3 sequence is CASSQGPQTGDVQPQHF. In DNA form, the CDR3 reads TGTGCCAGCAGCCAAGGTCCCCAAACAGGGGATGTTCAGCCCCAGCATTTT.

This clone came up a few times. The sample holds other DNA sequences that translate to the same CDR3. The V gene is TRBV5-1, the J gene TRBJ2-1; a weak D match, TRBD2 (5 bases). Trimming stripped 5 bases from V and 0 bases from J, with 15 bases between. The length of the CDR3 is 16 residues. Per germline, CDR1 SGHRS and CDR2 YFSETQ. DNA for the CDR3: TGCGCCAGCAGTTCGAGGACGGGGAGCTCCTACAATGAGCAGTTCTTC. Its translation is CASSSRTGSSYNEQFF.

This chain joins TRBV27 and TRBJ1-5, with 7 bases fitting TRBD1. The CDR3 consists of 15 residues. The V gene's germline CDR1 is MNHEY and CDR2 SMNVEV (reference sequence). The ends lost 4 bases at V and 7 bases at J; junction bases unmatched: 10. The CDR3: CASSSDPTGWQPQHF. In DNA form, the CDR3 reads TGTGCCAGCAGTTCCGATCCGACAGGGTGGCAGCCCCAGCATTTT.

The chain is built from TRBV29-1 and TRBJ2-7; the D gene is possibly TRBD1 (6 bases). The CDR3 is 11 residues long. The germline V gene encodes CDR1 SQVTM and CDR2 ANQGSEA. The V and J ends lost 4 bases and 5 bases respectively, with 9 bases between them. The DNA for the CDR3 is TGCAGCGTTGCAGGGGCCGACGAGCAGTACTTC. This encodes CSVAGADEQYF.

Note on this clone: A junction boundary mismatches the germline segment, possibly from a read error. Other DNA sequences within the sample encode an identical CDR3. The chain joins TRBV7-6 to TRBJ2-3; 13 bases agree with TRBD2. Looked up from germline, CDR1 is SGHVS and CDR2 is FNYEAQ. The CDR3 totals 21 residues. The DNA for the CDR3 is TGTGCCAGCAGGCCTATTACACTAGCGGGAGGGCGGAAGGGCTCCACAGACACGCAGTATTTT. It codes for CASRPITLAGGRKGSTDTQYF.